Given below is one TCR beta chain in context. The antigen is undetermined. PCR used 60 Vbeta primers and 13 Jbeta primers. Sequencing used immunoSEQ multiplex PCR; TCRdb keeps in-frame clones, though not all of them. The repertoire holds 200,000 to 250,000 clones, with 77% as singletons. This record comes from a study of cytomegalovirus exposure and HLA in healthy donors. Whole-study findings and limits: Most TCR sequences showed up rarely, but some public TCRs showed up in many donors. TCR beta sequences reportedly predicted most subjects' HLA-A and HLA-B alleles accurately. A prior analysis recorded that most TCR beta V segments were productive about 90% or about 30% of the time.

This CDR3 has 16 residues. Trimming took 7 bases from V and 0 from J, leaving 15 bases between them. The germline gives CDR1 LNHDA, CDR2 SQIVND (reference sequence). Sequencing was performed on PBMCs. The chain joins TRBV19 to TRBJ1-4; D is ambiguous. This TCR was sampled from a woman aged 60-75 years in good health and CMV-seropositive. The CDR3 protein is CASTRTDTATNEKLFF. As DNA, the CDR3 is TGTGCCAGTACCCGAACAGACACAGCAACTAATGAAAAACTGTTTTTT. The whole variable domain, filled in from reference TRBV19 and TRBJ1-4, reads DGGITQSPKYLFRKEGQNVTLSCEQNLNHDAMYWYRQDPGQGLRLIYYSQIVNDFQKGDIAEGYSVSREKKESFPLTVTSAQKNPTAFYLCASTRTDTATNEKLFFGSGTQLSVL.